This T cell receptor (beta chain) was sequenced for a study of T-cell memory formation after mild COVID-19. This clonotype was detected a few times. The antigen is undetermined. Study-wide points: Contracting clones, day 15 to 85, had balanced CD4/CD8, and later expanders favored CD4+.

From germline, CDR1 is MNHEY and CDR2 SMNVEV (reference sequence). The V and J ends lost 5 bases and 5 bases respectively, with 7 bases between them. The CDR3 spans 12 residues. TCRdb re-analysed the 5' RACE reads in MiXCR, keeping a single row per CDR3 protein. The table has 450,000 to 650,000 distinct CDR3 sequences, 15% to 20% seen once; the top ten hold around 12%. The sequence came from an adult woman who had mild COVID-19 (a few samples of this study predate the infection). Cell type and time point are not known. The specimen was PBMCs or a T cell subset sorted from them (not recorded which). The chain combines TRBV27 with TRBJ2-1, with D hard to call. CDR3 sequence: CASSRRDNEQFF. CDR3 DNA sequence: TGTGCCAGCAGTCGCAGAGACAATGAGCAGTTCTTC.